This T cell receptor (beta chain) was sequenced for a study of CD8 T cells in Susac syndrome. Overall study: At the time their blood was drawn, patients with Susac syndrome were either therapy-naive, on corticosteroids (with some of them also receiving intravenous immunoglobulin), or on intravenous immunoglobulin alone.

General study results and limits: CD4+ T cell repertoires in Susac syndrome lacked clonal expansion.

A word on this clonotype: Its antigen remains unidentified.

With random hexamers, reverse transcription was performed on roughly 0.45 to 1 ug of RNA. TCRdb recomputed calls from the immunoSEQ multiplex PCR reads with MiXCR, one row per CDR3 protein. Of 150,000 to 200,000 distinct CDR3 sequences listed, roughly 90% are singletons. TCR beta sequencing was performed on blood CD8+ and CD4+ T cells. The diagnostic criteria were recently defined, and patients with Susac syndrome met them for definite or probable disease. Germline V gene sequence: CDR1 SGHRS, CDR2 YFSETQ. The ends lost 3 bases at V and 5 bases at J; junction bases unmatched: 6. This CDR3 is 15 amino acids long.

This TCR derives from a human donor with Susac syndrome. Material: CD4+ T cells from PBMCs. The chain links TRBV5-1 to TRBJ2-1, with 9 bases identical to TRBD1. CDR3 protein: CASSSTGTGNNEQFF. In nucleotides, the CDR3 is TGCGCCAGCAGCTCAACCGGGACAGGGAACAATGAGCAGTTCTTC.